This T cell receptor beta chain was identified in a study of control samples from healthy donors and cancer patients (dated by TCRdb to the early 2020s). For this clone: Which antigen it targets is not known. Within one base of it there is no much larger clone, and no base qualities were kept.

Library creation used the immunoSEQ multiplex PCR assay. TCRdb holds this immuneACCESS table with in-frame rearrangements only. Some clones are missing; in checked studies, unresolved V genes explain under half, and the rest has no known cause. The sample table records 180,000 or so clones; roughly 95% of these occur just once. The ten top clones hold about 4% of the sample. Measured from the cysteine to the phenylalanine, the CDR3 is 16 residues long. Just CDR3 DNA is preserved here, 48 bases in frame from base 1. CDR1 and CDR2, looked up from the germline V gene, are SGHTA and FQGTGA. Trimming leaves V shorter by 1 base and J shorter by 3 bases, with the junction holding 4 bases beyond the gene matches.

The material sequenced was blood. This receptor was taken from a woman in her fifties or sixties in good health. The chain uses TRBV7-3 and TRBJ2-2; 8 central bases correspond to TRBD1. The CDR3 has the sequence CASSLRQGADTGELFF. The sequenced DNA is TGTGCCAGCAGCTTAAGGCAGGGGGCGGACACCGGGGAGCTGTTTTTT.